This entry lists 15 T cell receptor beta chains sequenced from one sample in a study of OX40 agonist ivuxolimab in advanced cancers. Data came from immunoSEQ multiplex PCR; TCRdb stores just in-frame clones and leaves some out. The sample lists approximately 83,000 clones, 65% to 85% occurring once. The specimen was CD4+ or CD8+ T cells sorted from blood, collected in a trial of the OX40 agonist ivuxolimab. The origin of the receptors is an adult with an advanced solid tumor such as melanoma, head and neck, liver or kidney cancer.

CDR3 protein: CASSKEWAGSGEQYF. The CDR3 nucleotides are TGCGCCAGCAGCAAAGAGTGGGCGGGCTCAGGCGAGCAGTACTTC. The chain employs TRBV5-1 and TRBJ2-7, with D maybe TRBD2 (5 bases). Trimming pared 4 bases from V and 6 bases from J, leaving 20 bases between. Germline lookup yields CDR1 SGHRS and CDR2 YFSETQ. This CDR3 is built from 15 residues.

The gene calls are TRBV6-5 and TRBJ2-1; a weak D match, TRBD2 (6 bases). Germline CDR1 is MNHEY and CDR2 is SVGAGI. The CDR3 totals 14 residues. Trimming cost V 6 bases and J 4 bases, with 13 bases left between them. CDR3 sequence reads: CASRGLALYNEQFF. In DNA, the CDR3 is TGTGCCAGCAGGGGGCTAGCGCTATACAATGAGCAGTTCTTC.

CDR3 bases: TGTGCCAGCAGGGGGACAGTTCAAGAGACCCAGTACTTC. This translates into CASRGTVQETQYF. The V call is TRBV27, the J call TRBJ2-5; 7 bases line up with TRBD1. CDR1 is MNHEY and CDR2 is SMNVEV in the germline V gene (reference sequence). The V segment lost 6 bases and the J segment 2 bases; nucleotides outside the gene matches: 3. This CDR3 has 13 residues.

This chain connects TRBV4-1 to TRBJ2-2; 11 bases are a match to TRBD2. Trimming at V came to 0 bases and at J to 5 bases, leaving 11 bases not matched to a gene. This CDR3 spans 19 amino acids. Germline loops: CDR1 MGHRA, CDR2 YSYEKL. CDR3 DNA: TGCGCCAGCAGCCAAGATGAGGGGACTAGCGGAGACACGACCGGGGAGCTGTTTTTT. Translated: CASSQDEGTSGDTTGELFF.

V gene TRBV10-3 combines with J gene TRBJ2-1; 8 positions agree with TRBD2. The germline V gene has CDR1 ENHRY and CDR2 SYGVKD. The CDR3 spans 15 residues. After removal of 8 bases from V and 0 bases from J, the junction contained 6 bases not matched to a gene. The DNA for the CDR3 is TGTGCCATCTCGCAGCGGGAGAGCTCCTACAATGAGCAGTTCTTC. It is translated as CAISQRESSYNEQFF.

The table lists this clone with a count of one. The rearrangement joins TRBV18 to TRBJ1-1, with TRBD1 identical over 8 bases. The V gene end was trimmed by 2 bases and the J gene end by 2 bases; junction bases not matched to a gene: 13. The CDR3 has 18 residues. Germline CDR1 is KGHSH and CDR2 is LQKENI. CDR3 sequence reads: CASSPFEWAGGPNTEAFF. CDR3 nucleotide sequence: TGTGCCAGCTCACCATTTGAATGGGCAGGGGGCCCTAACACTGAAGCTTTCTTT.

The genes are TRBV7-9 and TRBJ1-1; the D gene is possibly TRBD1 (6 bases). The germline V gene encodes CDR1 SEHNR and CDR2 FQNEAQ (reference sequence). CDR3 length: 14 amino acids. V was clipped by 2 bases and J by 1 base, with 8 bases between them. Here the CDR3 DNA reads TGTGCCAGCAGCTTACTACAGGGGAACACTGAAGCTTTCTTT. Protein product: CASSLLQGNTEAFF.

The rearrangement uses TRBV6-1 and TRBJ2-7, with a tentative D call TRBD1 (6 bases). The CDR3 contains 14 residues. CDR1 MNHNS and CDR2 SASEGT come from the germline V gene. V lost 3 bases to trimming and J lost 0 bases, with 9 bases between them. In nucleotides, the CDR3 is TGTGCCAGCAGTGACCAGGGGTCCTCCTACGAGCAGTACTTC. Translated, it gives CASSDQGSSYEQYF.

V gene TRBV4-3 combines with J gene TRBJ2-1; 8 bases are a match to TRBD1. Trimming took 2 bases from V and 3 from J; bases not matched to a gene: 3. CDR3 length: 15 amino acids. Germline V gene data show CDR1 as LGHNA and CDR2 as YSLEER. The CDR3 DNA sequence: TGCGCCAGCAGCCAAAAGACAGGGGTCTACAATGAGCAGTTCTTC. It codes for CASSQKTGVYNEQFF.

This chain links TRBV7-8 with TRBJ2-2, with 11 positions matching TRBD1. There are 15 residues in the CDR3. V lost 5 bases and J lost 6; bases outside the gene matches: 5. Per the germline V gene, CDR1 is SGHVS and CDR2 is FQNEAQ. The CDR3 region is CASSDPGQGAGELFF. The CDR3 coding sequence is TGTGCCAGCAGCGACCCGGGACAGGGGGCCGGGGAGCTGTTTTTT.

The rearrangement joins TRBV30 to TRBJ1-4, with D unclear. Trimming took off 0 bases at V and 8 bases at J, with 7 bases between the two ends. Germline-derived CDR1 and CDR2 are GTSNPN and SVGIG (reference sequence). The CDR3 sequence is 12 residues long. DNA for the CDR3: TGTGCCTGGAGTGTACCCTCCGAAAAACTGTTTTTT. It is translated as CAWSVPSEKLFF.

This clone was detected a few times. The chain has TRBV13 and TRBJ1-6; D is ambiguous. From germline, CDR1 is PRHDT and CDR2 FYEKMQ (reference sequence). The V end lost 5 bases, the J end lost 7 bases, and 18 bases lay between the germline ends. The CDR3 covers 16 residues. The CDR3 sequence: CASSLRLGRRNSPLHF. CDR3 bases: TGTGCCAGCAGCCTAAGGTTAGGCAGGAGGAATTCACCCCTCCACTTT.

This chain uses TRBV5-1 with TRBJ2-2, with D possibly TRBD2 on 5 matching bases. Per the germline V gene, CDR1 is SGHRS and CDR2 is YFSETQ. V shed 4 bases and J shed 3 bases, with 13 bases lying between them. The CDR3 is 15 residues long. The CDR3 loop reads CASSPDGSYTGELFF. The CDR3 DNA reads as TGCGCCAGCAGCCCCGATGGGAGCTACACCGGGGAGCTGTTTTTT.

The J gene is TRBJ1-2, the V gene TRBV2; possible D gene TRBD1, 5 bases. The V end lost 6 bases, the J end lost 6 bases, and 20 bases lay between the germline ends. The CDR3 length is 15 residues. Germline CDR1 is SNHLY and CDR2 is FYNNEI. The chain's CDR3 is CASSLIRESYDGYTF. CDR3 sequence (DNA): TGTGCCAGCAGCCTAATCAGGGAGTCCTATGATGGCTACACCTTC.

The rearrangement joins TRBV7-2 to TRBJ1-1; D uncertain. The V and J ends lost 3 bases and 1 base respectively, with 12 bases between them. Per the germline V gene, CDR1 is SGHTA and CDR2 is FQGNSA. The CDR3 runs to 15 residues. As DNA, the CDR3 is TGTGCCAGCAGCTTTACGCCTAGAGGGAACACTGAAGCTTTCTTT. Encoded protein: CASSFTPRGNTEAFF.